This entry lists 13 T cell receptor beta chains sequenced from one sample in a study of blood T cell repertoires in COVID-19. Some clones are missing from TCRdb's copy, which holds only in-frame ones; the method was immunoSEQ multiplex PCR. The sample lists fewer than 250,000 clones, approximately 89% occurring once. The sequenced sample was peripheral blood. The receptors here all came from a woman in her 40s with acute or convalescent COVID-19.

This rearrangement joins TRBV6-5 to TRBJ1-5; TRBD1 agrees at 7 bases. The CDR3 sequence is 15 residues long. V gave up 6 bases and J gave up 1 base; unmatched junction bases: 6. Germline CDR1 MNHEY, CDR2 SVGAGI. The CDR3 loop reads CASSGGGMSNQPQHF. As DNA, the CDR3 is TGTGCCAGCAGCGGAGGGGGCATGAGCAATCAGCCCCAGCATTTT.

V is TRBV6-6 and J is TRBJ2-7; 9 positions agree with TRBD1. V lost 5 bases to trimming and J lost 7 bases; unmatched junction nucleotides: 12. In germline, CDR1 is MNHNY, CDR2 SVGAGI (reference sequence). This CDR3 region has 15 residues. The DNA of the CDR3 is TGTGCCAGCAGTCGCGACAGGGGGGTAGTGCATGAGCAGTACGTC. Translating gives CASSRDRGVVHEQYV.

The chain has TRBV5-4 and TRBJ1-6, with 12 positions matching TRBD1. The ends lost 3 bases at V and 9 bases at J; junction bases unmatched: 1. Looked up from germline, CDR1 is SGHNT and CDR2 is YYREEE (reference sequence). This CDR3 has 14 residues. CDR3 bases: TGTGCCAGCAGCTCGGGACAGGGGGCTTCACCCCTCCACTTT. Translated: CASSSGQGASPLHF. Complete variable domain (other parts from reference TRBV5-4 and TRBJ1-6): ETGVTQSPTHLIKTRGQQVTLRCSSQSGHNTVSWYQQALGQGPQFIFQYYREEENGRGNFPPRFSGLQFPNYSSELNVNALELDDSALYLCASSSGQGASPLHFGNGTRLTVT.

The chain combines TRBV2 with TRBJ1-2, with a possible D match to TRBD1 (5 bases). CDR3 length: 14 residues. Deletions cut 6 bases from V and 4 bases from J, with 15 bases between. Germline V CDR1 and CDR2: SNHLY, FYNNEI. The CDR3 nucleotides read TGTGCCAGCAGGAGCGGGGGAACGAGCTATGGCTACACCTTC. Protein sequence: CASRSGGTSYGYTF.

The chain has TRBV2 and TRBJ1-3; 10 nucleotides agree with TRBD1. Germline V CDR1 and CDR2: SNHLY, FYNNEI. The CDR3 runs to 16 residues. The V and J ends lost 4 bases and 3 bases, in that order; junction bases with no gene match: 6. CDR3 bases: TGTGCCAGCAGTGGGGACAGGGGAGTGGTTGGAAACACCATATATTTT. Its protein product is CASSGDRGVVGNTIYF.

This sequence joins TRBV3-1 (or the pseudogene TRBV3-2) and TRBJ2-2; 7 bases agree with TRBD2. V lost 0 bases and J lost 0; bases outside the gene matches: 10. This CDR3 is built from 19 residues. From germline, CDR1 is LGHDT and CDR2 YNNKEL (reference sequence). CDR3 loop: CASSQEAPGAGSNTGELFF. Written as DNA, the CDR3 is TGTGCCAGCAGCCAAGAAGCCCCCGGAGCGGGGTCGAACACCGGGGAGCTGTTTTTT.

The CDR3 spells CASSETGGARGIQYF. The CDR3, as DNA: TGTGCCAGCAGCGAGACAGGGGGCGCGCGGGGCATTCAGTACTTC. The gene calls are TRBV5-6 and TRBJ2-4, with 10 bases matching TRBD1. Germline loops: CDR1 SGHDT, CDR2 YYEEEE. Germline trimming cut 4 bases from V and 9 bases from J; bases unmatched to any gene: 10. The length of the CDR3 is 15 residues.

V usage is TRBV5-6 and J usage is TRBJ1-6; D unclear. Deletions cut 2 bases from V and 0 bases from J, with 9 bases between. Germline lookup yields CDR1 SGHDT and CDR2 YYEEEE. The CDR3 is 16 residues long. CDR3 loop: CASSFLDRSYNSPLHF. CDR3 DNA sequence: TGTGCCAGCAGCTTCCTAGACCGCTCCTATAATTCACCCCTCCACTTT.

This rearrangement joins TRBV5-1 to TRBJ1-1; 8 positions agree with TRBD1. Germline V CDR1 and CDR2: SGHRS, YFSETQ. V was clipped by 1 base and J by 3 bases; unmatched bases: 8. The CDR3 has 16 amino acids. CDR3 loop: CASSLRAGGTDTEAFF. As DNA, the CDR3 is TGCGCCAGCAGCTTGAGGGCAGGGGGCACGGACACTGAAGCTTTCTTT.

Here the CDR3 reads CASSPGDRTYEQYV. DNA for the CDR3: TGTGCCAGCAGTCCGGGGGACAGGACGTACGAGCAGTACGTC. The rearrangement links TRBV6-2 or TRBV6-3 to TRBJ2-7; 8 positions match TRBD1. The germline gives CDR1 MNHEY, CDR2 SVGEGT. V trimming: 5 bases; J trimming: 4 bases; junction bases outside the gene matches: 7. The CDR3 runs to 14 residues.

This chain uses TRBV5-4 with TRBJ2-7, with D possibly TRBD1 on 6 matching bases. The CDR3 sequence is 12 residues long. CDR1 and CDR2 from the germline V gene are SGHNT and YYREEE (reference sequence). V dropped 4 bases and J dropped 6 bases, with 11 bases sitting between them. CDR3 in amino acids: CASSTQGSEQYV. Here the CDR3 DNA reads TGTGCCAGCAGCACCCAGGGGAGCGAGCAGTACGTC.

J is TRBJ1-1 and V is TRBV24-1; D may be TRBD1 (5 bases). The CDR3 loop spans 16 amino acids. CDR1 is KGHDR, CDR2 SFDVKD, per germline. V was pared by 7 bases and J by 0 bases, with 17 bases between. The CDR3 region is CATRGPVRGVNTEAFF. Written as DNA, the CDR3 is TGTGCCACCAGGGGCCCCGTACGGGGGGTGAACACTGAAGCTTTCTTT.

The chain has TRBV27 and TRBJ1-2; tentatively, D is TRBD1 (5 bases). Trimming cost V 6 bases and J 6 bases, with 17 bases left between them. CDR3 size: 14 residues. CDR1 MNHEY and CDR2 SMNVEV come from the germline V gene (reference sequence). Here the CDR3 DNA reads TGTGCCAGCAGCAAGACAGCGATTAGGCATGGCTACACCTTC. Amino acids: CASSKTAIRHGYTF.